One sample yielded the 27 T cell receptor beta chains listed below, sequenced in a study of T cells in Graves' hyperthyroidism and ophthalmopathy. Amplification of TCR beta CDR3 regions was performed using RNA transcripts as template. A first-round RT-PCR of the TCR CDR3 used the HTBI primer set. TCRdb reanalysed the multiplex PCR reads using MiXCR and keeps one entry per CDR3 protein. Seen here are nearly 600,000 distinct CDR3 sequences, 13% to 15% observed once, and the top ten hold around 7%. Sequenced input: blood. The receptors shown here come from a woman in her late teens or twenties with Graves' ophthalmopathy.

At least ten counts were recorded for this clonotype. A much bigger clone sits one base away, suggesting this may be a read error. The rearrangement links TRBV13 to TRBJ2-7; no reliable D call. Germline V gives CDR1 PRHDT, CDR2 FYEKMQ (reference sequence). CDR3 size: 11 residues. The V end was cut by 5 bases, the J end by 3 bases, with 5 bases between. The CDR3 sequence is CASSVYYEQYF. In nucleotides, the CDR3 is TGTGCCAGCAGCGTATACTACGAGCAGTACTTC.

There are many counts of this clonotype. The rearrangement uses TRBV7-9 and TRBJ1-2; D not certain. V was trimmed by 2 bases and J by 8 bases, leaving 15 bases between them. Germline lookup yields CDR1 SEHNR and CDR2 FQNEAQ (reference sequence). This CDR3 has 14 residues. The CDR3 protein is CASSLLSPPGGYTF. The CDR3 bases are TGTGCCAGCAGCTTACTCAGTCCCCCGGGCGGCTACACCTTC.

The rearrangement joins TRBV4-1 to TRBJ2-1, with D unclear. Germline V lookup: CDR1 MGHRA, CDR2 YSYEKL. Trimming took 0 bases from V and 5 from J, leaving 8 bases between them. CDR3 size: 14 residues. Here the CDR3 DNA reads TGCGCCAGCAGCCAAGATAGTTTCAACAATGAGCAGTTCTTC. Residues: CASSQDSFNNEQFF.

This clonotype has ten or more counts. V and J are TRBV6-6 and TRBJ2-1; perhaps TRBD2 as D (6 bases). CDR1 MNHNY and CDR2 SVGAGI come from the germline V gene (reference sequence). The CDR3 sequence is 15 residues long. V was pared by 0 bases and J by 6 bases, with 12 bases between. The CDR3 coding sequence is TGTGCCAGCAGTTACTCCGTGGACTATTCCAATGAGCAGTTCTTC. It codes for CASSYSVDYSNEQFF.

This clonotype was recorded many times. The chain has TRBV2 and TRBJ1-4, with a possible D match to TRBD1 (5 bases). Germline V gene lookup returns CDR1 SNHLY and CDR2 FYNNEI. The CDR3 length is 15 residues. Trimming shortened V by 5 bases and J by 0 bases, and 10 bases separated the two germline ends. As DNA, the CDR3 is TGTGCCAGCAGTAGACAGAGTGCAACTAATGAAAAACTGTTTTTT. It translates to CASSRQSATNEKLFF.

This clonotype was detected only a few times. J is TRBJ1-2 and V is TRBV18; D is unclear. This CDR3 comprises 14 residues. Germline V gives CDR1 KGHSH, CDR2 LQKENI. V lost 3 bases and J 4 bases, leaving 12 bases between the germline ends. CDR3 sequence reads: CASSPAGQSYGYTF. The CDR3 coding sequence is TGTGCCAGCTCACCGGCGGGTCAGTCCTATGGCTACACCTTC.

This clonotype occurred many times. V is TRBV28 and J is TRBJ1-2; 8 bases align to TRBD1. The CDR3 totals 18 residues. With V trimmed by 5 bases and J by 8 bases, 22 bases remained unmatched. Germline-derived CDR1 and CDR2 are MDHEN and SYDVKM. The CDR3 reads CASSPSNLGSRGLRGYTF. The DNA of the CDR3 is TGTGCCAGCAGTCCAAGTAATCTGGGGTCCAGGGGGCTACGGGGCTACACCTTC.

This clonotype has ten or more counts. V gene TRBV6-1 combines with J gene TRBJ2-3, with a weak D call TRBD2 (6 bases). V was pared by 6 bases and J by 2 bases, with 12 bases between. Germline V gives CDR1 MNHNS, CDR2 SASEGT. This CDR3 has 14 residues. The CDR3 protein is CASRTGTYTDTQYF. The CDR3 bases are TGTGCCAGCAGAACCGGGACTTACACAGATACGCAGTATTTT.

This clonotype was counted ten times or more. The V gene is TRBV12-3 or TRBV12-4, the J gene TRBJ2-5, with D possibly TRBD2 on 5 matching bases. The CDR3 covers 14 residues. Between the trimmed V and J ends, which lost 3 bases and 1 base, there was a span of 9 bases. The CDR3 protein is CASSFGDSQETQYF. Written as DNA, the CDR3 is TGTGCCAGCAGTTTCGGGGATTCCCAAGAGACCCAGTACTTC.

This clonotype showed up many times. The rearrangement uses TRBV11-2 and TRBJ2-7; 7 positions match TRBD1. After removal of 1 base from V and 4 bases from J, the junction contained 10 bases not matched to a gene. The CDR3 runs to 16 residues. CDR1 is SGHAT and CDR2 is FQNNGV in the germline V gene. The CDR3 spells CASSLVGTGVQYEQYF. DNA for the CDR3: TGTGCCAGCAGCTTAGTGGGTACAGGGGTCCAATACGAGCAGTACTTC.

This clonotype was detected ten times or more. The CDR3 DNA is TGTGCCAGCACCCGGGGGACTGAAGCTTTCTTT. As protein: CASTRGTEAFF. The chain uses TRBV28 and TRBJ1-1; possible D gene TRBD1, 5 bases. Germline assignment: CDR1 MDHEN and CDR2 SYDVKM. This CDR3 region has 11 residues. V shed 7 bases and J shed 5 bases, with 8 bases lying between them.

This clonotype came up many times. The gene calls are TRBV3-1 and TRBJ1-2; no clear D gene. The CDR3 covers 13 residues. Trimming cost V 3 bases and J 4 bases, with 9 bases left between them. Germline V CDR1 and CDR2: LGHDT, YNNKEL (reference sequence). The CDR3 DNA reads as TGTGCCAGCAGCCATCCCGGGCTCTATGGCTACACCTTC. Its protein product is CASSHPGLYGYTF.

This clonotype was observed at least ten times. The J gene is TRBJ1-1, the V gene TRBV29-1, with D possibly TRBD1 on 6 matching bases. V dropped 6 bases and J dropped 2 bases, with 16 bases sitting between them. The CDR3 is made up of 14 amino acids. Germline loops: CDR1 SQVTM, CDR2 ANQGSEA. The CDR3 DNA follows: TGCAGCGTCCGCACGGGACAACAAAACACTGAAGCTTTCTTT. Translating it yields CSVRTGQQNTEAFF.

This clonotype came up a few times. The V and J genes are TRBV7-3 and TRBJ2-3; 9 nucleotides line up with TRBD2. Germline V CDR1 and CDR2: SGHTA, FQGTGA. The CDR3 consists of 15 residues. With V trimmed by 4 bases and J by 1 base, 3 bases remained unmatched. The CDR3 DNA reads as TGTGCCAGCAGCTCTAGCGGGACAGGCACAGATACGCAGTATTTT. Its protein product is CASSSSGTGTDTQYF.

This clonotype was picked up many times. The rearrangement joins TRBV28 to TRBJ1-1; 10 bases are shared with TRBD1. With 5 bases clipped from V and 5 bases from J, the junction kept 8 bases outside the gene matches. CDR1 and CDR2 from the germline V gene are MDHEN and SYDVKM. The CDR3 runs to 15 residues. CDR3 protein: CASSPLRTGGTEAFF. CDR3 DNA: TGTGCCAGCAGTCCACTTCGGACAGGGGGTACTGAAGCTTTCTTT.

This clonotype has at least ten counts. Written as DNA, the CDR3 is TGTGCCAGCAGTTCAGGCGGGGGATCCCTGAAGAAGTTCTTC. Amino acid sequence: CASSSGGGSLKKFF. V is TRBV12-3 or TRBV12-4 and J is TRBJ2-1, with 7 nucleotides matching TRBD2. This CDR3 has 14 residues. The V gene end was trimmed by 4 bases and the J gene end by 14 bases; junction bases not matched to a gene: 14.

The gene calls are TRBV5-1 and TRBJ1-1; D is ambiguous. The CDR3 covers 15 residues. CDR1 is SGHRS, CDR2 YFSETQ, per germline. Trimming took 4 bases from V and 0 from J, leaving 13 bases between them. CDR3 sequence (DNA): TGCGCCAGCAGCCCGTCGACCGTTATGAACACTGAAGCTTTCTTT. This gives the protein CASSPSTVMNTEAFF.

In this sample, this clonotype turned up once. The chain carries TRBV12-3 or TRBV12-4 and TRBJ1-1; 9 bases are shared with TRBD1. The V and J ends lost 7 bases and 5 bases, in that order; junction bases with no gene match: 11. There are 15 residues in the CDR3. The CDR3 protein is CASKETGGVPTEAFF. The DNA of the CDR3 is TGTGCCAGCAAAGAGACAGGGGGGGTGCCGACTGAAGCTTTCTTT.

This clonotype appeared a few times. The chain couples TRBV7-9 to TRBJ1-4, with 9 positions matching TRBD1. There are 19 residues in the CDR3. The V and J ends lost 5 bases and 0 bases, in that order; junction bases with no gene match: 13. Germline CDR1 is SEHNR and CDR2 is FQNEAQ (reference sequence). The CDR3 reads CASSLRQGETLATNEKLFF. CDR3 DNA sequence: TGTGCCAGCAGCCTAAGACAGGGGGAGACCCTTGCAACTAATGAAAAACTGTTTTTT.

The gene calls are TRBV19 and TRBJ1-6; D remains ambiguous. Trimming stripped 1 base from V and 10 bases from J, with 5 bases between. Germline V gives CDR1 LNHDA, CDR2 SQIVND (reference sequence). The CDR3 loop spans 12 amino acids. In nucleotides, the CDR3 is TGTGCCAGTAGTATAGGTTCCTCACCCCTCCACTTT. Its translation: CASSIGSSPLHF.

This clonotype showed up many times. The CDR3 DNA reads TGTGCCAGCAGCTTGGGGGGGCTAGCGGGAAGGGAGACCCAGTACTTC. Its translation: CASSLGGLAGRETQYF. This sequence joins TRBV7-2 and TRBJ2-5, with 9 nucleotides matching TRBD2. The V and J ends lost 3 bases and 5 bases, in that order; junction bases with no gene match: 10. The CDR3 has 16 residues. Germline values: CDR1 SGHTA, CDR2 FQGNSA.

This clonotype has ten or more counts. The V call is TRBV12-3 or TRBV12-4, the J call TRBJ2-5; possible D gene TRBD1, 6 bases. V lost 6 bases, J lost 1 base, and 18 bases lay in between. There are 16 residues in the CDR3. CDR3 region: CASSFPGHRFQETQYF. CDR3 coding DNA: TGTGCCAGCAGCTTCCCGGGACACCGATTCCAAGAGACCCAGTACTTC.

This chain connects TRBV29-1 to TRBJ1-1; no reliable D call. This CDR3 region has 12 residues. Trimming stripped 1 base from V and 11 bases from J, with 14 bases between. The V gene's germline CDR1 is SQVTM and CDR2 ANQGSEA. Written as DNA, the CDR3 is TGCAGCGTTGAAGGTTTTGGAGTTGGGGCTTTCTTT. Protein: CSVEGFGVGAFF. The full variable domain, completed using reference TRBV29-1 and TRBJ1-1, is SAVISQKPSRDICQRGTSLTIQCQVDSQVTMMFWYRQQPGQSLTLIATANQGSEATYESGFVIDKFPISRPNLTFSTLTVSNMSPEDSSIYLCSVEGFGVGAFFGQGTRLTVV.

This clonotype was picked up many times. The CDR3 protein is CASSRRAGVIYEQYF. The CDR3 nucleotides read TGTGCCAGCAGTCGAAGAGCGGGAGTGATTTACGAGCAGTACTTC. The chain couples TRBV28 to TRBJ2-7; 8 positions agree with TRBD2. In germline, CDR1 is MDHEN, CDR2 SYDVKM. The V segment lost 5 bases and the J segment 4 bases; nucleotides outside the gene matches: 10. The CDR3 runs to 15 residues.

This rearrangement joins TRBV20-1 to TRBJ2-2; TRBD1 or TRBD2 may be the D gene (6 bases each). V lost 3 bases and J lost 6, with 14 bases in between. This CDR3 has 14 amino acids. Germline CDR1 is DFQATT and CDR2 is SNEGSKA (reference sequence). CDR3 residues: CSASRLGGSGELFF. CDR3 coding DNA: TGCAGTGCTAGTCGCCTAGGGGGGTCCGGGGAGCTGTTTTTT.

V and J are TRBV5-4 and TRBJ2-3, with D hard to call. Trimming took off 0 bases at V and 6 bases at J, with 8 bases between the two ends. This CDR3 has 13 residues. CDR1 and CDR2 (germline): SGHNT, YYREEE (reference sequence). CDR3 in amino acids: CASSLEAHDTQYF. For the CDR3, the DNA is TGTGCCAGCAGCTTGGAAGCCCACGATACGCAGTATTTT.

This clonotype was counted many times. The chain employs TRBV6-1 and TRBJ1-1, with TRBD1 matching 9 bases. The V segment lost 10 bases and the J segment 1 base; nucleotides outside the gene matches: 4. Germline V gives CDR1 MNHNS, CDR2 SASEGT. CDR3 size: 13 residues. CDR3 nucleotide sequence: TGTGCCACAAGGACAGGGGAGAACACTGAAGCTTTCTTT. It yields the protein CATRTGENTEAFF.